The clone carrying this TCR beta chain has a handful of counts. These data originate in a study of beta chain features in type 1 diabetes. Germline CDR1 MDHEN, CDR2 SYDVKM. V lost 3 bases and J lost 2, with 17 bases in between. The CDR3 is 17 residues long. The investigators reverse transcribed all of the isolated RNA, so they sequenced expressed TCRB transcripts. Method: immunoSEQ multiplex PCR; TCRdb's copy keeps in-frame clones and lacks some. This sample has 200,000 to 250,000 clones, with 9% to 10% found just once. This TCR was sampled from a woman aged 18-29 years in good health. The chain uses TRBV28 and TRBJ1-3; no clear D. The sample comprised naive CD4+ T cells from blood. The chain's CDR3 is CASSFTREEVAGNTIYF. The CDR3 DNA reads as TGTGCCAGCAGTTTTACGAGGGAGGAGGTTGCTGGAAACACCATATATTTT.